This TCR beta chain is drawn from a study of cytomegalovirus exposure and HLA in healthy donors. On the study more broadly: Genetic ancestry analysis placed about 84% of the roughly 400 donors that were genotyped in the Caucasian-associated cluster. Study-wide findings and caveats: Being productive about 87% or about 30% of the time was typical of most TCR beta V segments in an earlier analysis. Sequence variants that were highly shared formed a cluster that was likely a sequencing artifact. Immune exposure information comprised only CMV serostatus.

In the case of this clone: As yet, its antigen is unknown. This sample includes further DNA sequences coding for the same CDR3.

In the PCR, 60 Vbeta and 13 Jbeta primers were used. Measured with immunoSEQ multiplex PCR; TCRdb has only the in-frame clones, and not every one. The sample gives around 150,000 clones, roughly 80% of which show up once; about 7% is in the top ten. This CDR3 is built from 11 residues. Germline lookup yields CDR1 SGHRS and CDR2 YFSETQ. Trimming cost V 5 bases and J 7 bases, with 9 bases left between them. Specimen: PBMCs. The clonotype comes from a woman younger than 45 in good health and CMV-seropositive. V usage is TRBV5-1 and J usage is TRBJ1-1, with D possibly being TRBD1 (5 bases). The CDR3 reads CASSTGVEAFF. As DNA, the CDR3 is TGCGCCAGCAGTACGGGGGTTGAAGCTTTCTTT.